This is a list of T cell receptor beta chains from one sample in a study of blood T cells in healthy people across ages. TCRdb re-called the 5' RACE reads through MiXCR, storing one row per CDR3 protein. The repertoire holds roughly 1.4 million distinct CDR3 sequences, almost 60% seen once, with over 5.5% in the top ten. The sequenced sample consisted of blood. The receptor source for this set is a man younger than 35 in good health. Each CDR3 is given with its conserved first and last residue.

>.|TRBV4-2
CASSQHDREETQYF
>TRBJ2-1|TRBV3-1
CASRFAGTNNEQFF
>TRBJ2-7|TRBV6-2/TRBV6-3
CASSSLGTTSYEQYF
>TRBJ2-3|TRBV5-1
CASSLGVQRGLDTQYF
>TRBJ1-2|TRBV4-2
CASSQLTGRNGYTF
>TRBJ1-1|TRBV12-3/TRBV12-4
CASSPTGVGAFF
>TRBJ2-3|TRBV5-4
CASSLVPRADTQYF
>TRBJ2-3|TRBV20-1
CSAPLRRVTDTQYF
>TRBJ2-1|TRBV6-2/TRBV6-3
CASTSTLYNEQFF
>TRBJ2-1|TRBV7-6
CASSLESSGRDRFYNEQFF
>.|TRBV12-5
CASGPLPGLSLPYEQYF
>TRBJ2-4|TRBV20-1
CSAREGALAKNIQYF
>TRBJ2-2|TRBV27
CASSRPDTGELFF
>.|TRBV4-2
CASSLAGTGWNEQYF
>TRBJ2-7|TRBV5-1
CASSLGTSGRAGKYEQYF
>TRBJ2-1|TRBV5-1
CASSLGVARSYNEQFF
>TRBJ2-3|TRBV3-1
CAISPLADTDTQYF
>TRBJ2-4|TRBV4-3
CASSQGLGLAKNIQYF
>TRBJ1-2|TRBV9
CASSVVSTGLYGYTF
>TRBJ2-5|TRBV14
CASSQSGLSGQVQETQYF
>TRBJ2-1|TRBV11-2
CASSSWNNEQFF
>TRBJ1-1|TRBV9
CASSLDRGNAEAFF
>TRBJ2-2|TRBV7-2
CASRPEANTGELFF
>TRBJ2-5|TRBV6-1
CASSEPGETQYF
>TRBJ2-7|TRBV27
CASSLAGTAITYEQYF
>TRBJ2-1|TRBV29-1
CSAAARDTDEQFF
>TRBJ1-1|TRBV2
CASMGSAAGTEAFF
>TRBJ1-2|TRBV5-1
CASSLAGTSFGDGYTF
>TRBJ1-1|TRBV7-2
CASSIQQGAFTEAFF
>TRBJ1-2|TRBV3-1
CASSQEVRQVDYGYTF
>TRBJ1-2|TRBV5-1
CASSLSEWDGYTF
>.|TRBV10-3
CAITGGPGETQYF
>TRBJ2-3|TRBV24-1
CATSDWTGTDVTDTQYF
>TRBJ1-2|TRBV12-3/TRBV12-4
CASTMNRDSRHYGYTF
>TRBJ2-1|TRBV6-1
CASSEQQGAHNEQFF
>TRBJ2-7|TRBV27
CASSPPSREQYF
>TRBJ2-4|TRBV21-1
CASSKALLGSRARVNIQYF
>TRBJ2-1|TRBV6-2/TRBV6-3
CASSYSIFGENSGNEQFF
>TRBJ2-1|TRBV9
CASSVGSGRNGNEQFF
>TRBJ2-3|TRBV27
CASGVVAGLPPDTQYF
>TRBJ2-5|TRBV3-1
CASSRTGETYF
>TRBJ2-5|TRBV29-1
CSVDTDFGETQYF
>TRBJ1-6|TRBV12-3/TRBV12-4
CANSRTGLNSPLHF
>TRBJ2-7|TRBV5-1
CASSLVGTGTPYEQYF
>TRBJ2-7|TRBV20-1
CSASGTSSTYEQYF
>TRBJ2-7|TRBV27
CASSFFGTGSYEQYF
>TRBJ1-4|TRBV6-6
CASSYGRREKNEKLFF
>TRBJ2-1|TRBV6-1
CASSDRLASQFF
>TRBJ2-7|TRBV29-1
CSVEEPGHSYEQYF
>TRBJ2-6|TRBV4-1
CASSQEEADSDVLTF
>TRBJ1-1|TRBV5-6
CASSSWGGGVASREAFF
>TRBJ2-7|TRBV4-2
CASSQDRGQGTYEQYF
>TRBJ2-3|TRBV28
CASREWGQRGDTQYF
>TRBJ2-1|TRBV20-1
CSASKAGGYNEQFF
>TRBJ1-2|TRBV29-1
CSVEPGLQGRLEGYTF
>TRBJ2-7|TRBV4-3
CASSQDLGFYEQYF
>TRBJ2-3|TRBV7-6
CASSPTGTGRILQYF
>TRBJ2-1|TRBV4-3
CASSQEGRGVDEQFF
>TRBJ2-2|TRBV12-5
CASGLRQGAWPGELFF